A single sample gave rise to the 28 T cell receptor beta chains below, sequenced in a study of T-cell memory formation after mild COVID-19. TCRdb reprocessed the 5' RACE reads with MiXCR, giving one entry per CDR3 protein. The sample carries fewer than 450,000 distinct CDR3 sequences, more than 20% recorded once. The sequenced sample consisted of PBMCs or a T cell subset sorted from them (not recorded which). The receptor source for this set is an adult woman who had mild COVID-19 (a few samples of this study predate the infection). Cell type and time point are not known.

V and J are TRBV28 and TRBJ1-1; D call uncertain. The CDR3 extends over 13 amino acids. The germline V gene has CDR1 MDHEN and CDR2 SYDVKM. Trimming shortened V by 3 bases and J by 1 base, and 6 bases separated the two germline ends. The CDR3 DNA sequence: TGTGCCAGCAGTTTCCACAGGAACACTGAAGCTTTCTTT. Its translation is CASSFHRNTEAFF.

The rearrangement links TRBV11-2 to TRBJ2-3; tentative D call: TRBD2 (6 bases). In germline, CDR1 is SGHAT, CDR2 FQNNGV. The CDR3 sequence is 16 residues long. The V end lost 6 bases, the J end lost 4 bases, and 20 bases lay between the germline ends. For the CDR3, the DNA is TGTGCCAGCAGGCGGAAACTAGCACCCACGTCAGATACGCAGTATTTT. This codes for CASRRKLAPTSDTQYF.

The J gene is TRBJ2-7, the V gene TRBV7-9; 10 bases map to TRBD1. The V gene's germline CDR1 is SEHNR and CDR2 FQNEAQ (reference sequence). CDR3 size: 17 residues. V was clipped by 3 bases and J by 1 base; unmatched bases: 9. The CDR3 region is CASSLTGTGDSSYEQYF. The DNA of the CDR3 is TGTGCCAGCAGCTTGACCGGGACAGGGGACTCTTCCTACGAGCAGTACTTC.

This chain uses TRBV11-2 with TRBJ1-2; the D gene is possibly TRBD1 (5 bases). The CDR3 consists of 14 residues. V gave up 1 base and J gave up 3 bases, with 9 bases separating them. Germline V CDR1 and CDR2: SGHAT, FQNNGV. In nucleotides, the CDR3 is TGTGCCAGCAGCTTAGGACAGATAGACTATGGCTACACCTTC. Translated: CASSLGQIDYGYTF.

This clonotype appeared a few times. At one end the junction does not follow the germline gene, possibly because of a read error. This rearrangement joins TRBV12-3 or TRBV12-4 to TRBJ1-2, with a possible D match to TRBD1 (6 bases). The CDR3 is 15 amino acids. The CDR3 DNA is TGTGCCAGCAGGAGGGAGGCGGAGACAGGTTATGCCTACACCTTC. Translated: CASRREAETGYAYTF.

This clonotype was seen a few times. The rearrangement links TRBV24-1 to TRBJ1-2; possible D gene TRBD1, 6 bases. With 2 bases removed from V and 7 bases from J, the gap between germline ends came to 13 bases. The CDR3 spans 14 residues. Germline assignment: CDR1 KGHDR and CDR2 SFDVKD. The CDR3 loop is CATSDYLQGSGYTF. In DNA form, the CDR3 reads TGTGCCACCAGTGATTACTTACAGGGCAGTGGCTACACCTTC.

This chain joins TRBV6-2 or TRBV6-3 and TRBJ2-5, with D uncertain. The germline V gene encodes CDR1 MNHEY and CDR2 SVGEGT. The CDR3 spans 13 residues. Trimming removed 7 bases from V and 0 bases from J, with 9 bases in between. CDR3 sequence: CASTPAYQETQYF. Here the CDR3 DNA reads TGTGCCAGCACCCCAGCGTACCAAGAGACCCAGTACTTC.

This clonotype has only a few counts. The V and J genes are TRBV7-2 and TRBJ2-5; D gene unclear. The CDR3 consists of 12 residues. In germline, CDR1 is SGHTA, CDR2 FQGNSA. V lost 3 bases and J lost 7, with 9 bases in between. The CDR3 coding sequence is TGTGCCAGCAGCTTGGGCCCAAGGACCCAGTACTTC. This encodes CASSLGPRTQYF. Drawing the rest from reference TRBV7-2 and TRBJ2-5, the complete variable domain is GAGVSQSPSNKVTEKGKDVELRCDPISGHTALYWYRQSLGQGLEFLIYFQGNSAPDKSGLPSDRFSAERTGGSVSTLTIQRTQQEDSAVYLCASSLGPRTQYFGPGTRLLVL.

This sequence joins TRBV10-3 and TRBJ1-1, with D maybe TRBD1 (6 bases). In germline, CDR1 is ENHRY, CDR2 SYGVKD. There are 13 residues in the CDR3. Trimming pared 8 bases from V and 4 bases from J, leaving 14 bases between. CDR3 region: CAIQGPTGTEAFF. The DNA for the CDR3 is TGTGCCATCCAAGGCCCGACAGGCACTGAAGCTTTCTTT.

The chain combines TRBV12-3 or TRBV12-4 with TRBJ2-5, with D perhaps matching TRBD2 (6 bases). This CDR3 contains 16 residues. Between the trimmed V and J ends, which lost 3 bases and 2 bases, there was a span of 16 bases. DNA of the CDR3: TGTGCCAGCAGTTTTTCGGGGATGGCGGGGCAAGAGACCCAGTACTTC. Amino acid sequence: CASSFSGMAGQETQYF.

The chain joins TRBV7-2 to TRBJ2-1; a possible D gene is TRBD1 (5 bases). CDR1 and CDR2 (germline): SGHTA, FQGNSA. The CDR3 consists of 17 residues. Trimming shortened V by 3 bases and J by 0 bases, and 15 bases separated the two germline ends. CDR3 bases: TGTGCCAGCAGCTTCCCCAATAGGGGTCCCTCCTACAATGAGCAGTTCTTC. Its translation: CASSFPNRGPSYNEQFF.

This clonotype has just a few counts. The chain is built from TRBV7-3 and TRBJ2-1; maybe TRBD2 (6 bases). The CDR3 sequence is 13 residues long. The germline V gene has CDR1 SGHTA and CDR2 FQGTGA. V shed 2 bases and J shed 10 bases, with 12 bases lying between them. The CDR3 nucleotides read TGTGCCAGCAGCTTAGGGACCGGAGGGGAGCAGTTCTTC. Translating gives CASSLGTGGEQFF.

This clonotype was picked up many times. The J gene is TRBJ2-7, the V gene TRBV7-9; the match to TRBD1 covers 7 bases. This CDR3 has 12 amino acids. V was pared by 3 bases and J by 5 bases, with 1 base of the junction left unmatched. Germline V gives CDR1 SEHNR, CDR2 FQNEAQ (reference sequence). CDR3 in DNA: TGTGCCAGCAGCTTGGACAGGAACGAGCAGTACTTC. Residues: CASSLDRNEQYF.

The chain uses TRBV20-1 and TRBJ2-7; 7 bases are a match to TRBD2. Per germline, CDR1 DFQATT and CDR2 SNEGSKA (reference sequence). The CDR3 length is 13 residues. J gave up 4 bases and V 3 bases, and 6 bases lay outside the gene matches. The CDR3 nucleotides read TGCAGTGCTAGTCGCGGGAGAATTTACGAGCAGTACTTC. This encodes CSASRGRIYEQYF.

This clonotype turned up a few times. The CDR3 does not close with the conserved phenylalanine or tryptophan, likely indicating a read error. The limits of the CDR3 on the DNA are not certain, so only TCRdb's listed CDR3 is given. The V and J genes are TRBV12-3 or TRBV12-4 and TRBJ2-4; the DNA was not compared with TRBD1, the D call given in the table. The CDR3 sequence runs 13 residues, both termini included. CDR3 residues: CASRHSTGGELMI.

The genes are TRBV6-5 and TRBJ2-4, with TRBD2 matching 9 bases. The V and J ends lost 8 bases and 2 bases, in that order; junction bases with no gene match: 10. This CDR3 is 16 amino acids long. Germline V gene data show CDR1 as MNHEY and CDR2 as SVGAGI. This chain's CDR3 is CASRRAGGLTKNIQYF. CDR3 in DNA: TGTGCCAGCCGTCGGGCGGGAGGGTTAACCAAAAACATTCAGTACTTC.

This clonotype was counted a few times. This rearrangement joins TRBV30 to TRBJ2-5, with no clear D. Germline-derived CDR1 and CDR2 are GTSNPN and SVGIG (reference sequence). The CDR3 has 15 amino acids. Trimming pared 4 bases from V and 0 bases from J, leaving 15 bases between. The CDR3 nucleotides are TGTGCCTGGACGATCACCGGTTGGTACCAAGAGACCCAGTACTTC. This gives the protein CAWTITGWYQETQYF.

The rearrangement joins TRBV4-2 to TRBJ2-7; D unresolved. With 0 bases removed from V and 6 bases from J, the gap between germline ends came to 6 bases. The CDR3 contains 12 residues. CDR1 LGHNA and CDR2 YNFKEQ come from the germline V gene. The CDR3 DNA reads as TGTGCCAGCAGCCAAGATGCTAGCGAGCAGTACTTC. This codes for CASSQDASEQYF.

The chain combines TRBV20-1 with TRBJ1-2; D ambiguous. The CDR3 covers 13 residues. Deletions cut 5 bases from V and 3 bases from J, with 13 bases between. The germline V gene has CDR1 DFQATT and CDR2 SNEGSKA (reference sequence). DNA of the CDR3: TGCAGTGCTCCCCGGGGATTGGACTATGGCTACACCTTC. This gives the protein CSAPRGLDYGYTF.

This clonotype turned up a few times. CDR3 DNA: TGCAGTGCCCGACCCGGGACAGGGGGCTGGAGCAATCAGCCCCAGCATTTT. Translation: CSARPGTGGWSNQPQHF. The chain uses TRBV20-1 and TRBJ1-5; 12 bases fit TRBD1. With 6 bases clipped from V and 1 base from J, the junction kept 10 bases outside the gene matches. Germline CDR1 reads DFQATT; CDR2 reads SNEGSKA (reference sequence). CDR3 length equals 17 residues.

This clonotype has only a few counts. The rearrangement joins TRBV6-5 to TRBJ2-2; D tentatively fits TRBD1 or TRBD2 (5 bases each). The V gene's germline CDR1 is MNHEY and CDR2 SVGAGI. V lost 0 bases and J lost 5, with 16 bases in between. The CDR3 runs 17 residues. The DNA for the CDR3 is TGTGCCAGCAGTTACTCTTACGGGGACGATGGGACCGGGGAGCTGTTTTTT. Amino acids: CASSYSYGDDGTGELFF.

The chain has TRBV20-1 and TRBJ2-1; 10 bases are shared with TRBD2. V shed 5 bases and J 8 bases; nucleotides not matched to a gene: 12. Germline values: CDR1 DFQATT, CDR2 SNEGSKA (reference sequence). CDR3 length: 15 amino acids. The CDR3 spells CSAPQRGGRPHEQFF. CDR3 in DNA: TGCAGTGCTCCACAGCGGGGGGGCCGTCCCCATGAGCAGTTCTTC.

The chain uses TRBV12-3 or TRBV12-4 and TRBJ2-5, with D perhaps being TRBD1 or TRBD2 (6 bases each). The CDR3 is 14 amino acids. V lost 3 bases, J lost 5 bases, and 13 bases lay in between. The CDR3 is CASSLWGAGETQYF. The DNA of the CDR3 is TGTGCCAGCAGTTTGTGGGGGGCCGGGGAGACCCAGTACTTC.

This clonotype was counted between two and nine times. The CDR3 bases are TGTGCCAGCAGTGCCGGGACCTATGCTTTCTTT. Translated, it gives CASSAGTYAFF. The chain joins TRBV12-3 or TRBV12-4 to TRBJ1-1, with D maybe TRBD1 (5 bases). V dropped 5 bases and J dropped 11 bases, with 12 bases sitting between them. The length of the CDR3 is 11 residues.

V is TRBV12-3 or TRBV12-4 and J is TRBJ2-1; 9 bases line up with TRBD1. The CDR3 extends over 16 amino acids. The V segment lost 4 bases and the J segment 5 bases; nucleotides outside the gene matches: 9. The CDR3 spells CASSSQGAFPDNEQFF. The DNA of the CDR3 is TGTGCCAGCAGTTCACAGGGGGCGTTTCCCGACAATGAGCAGTTCTTC.

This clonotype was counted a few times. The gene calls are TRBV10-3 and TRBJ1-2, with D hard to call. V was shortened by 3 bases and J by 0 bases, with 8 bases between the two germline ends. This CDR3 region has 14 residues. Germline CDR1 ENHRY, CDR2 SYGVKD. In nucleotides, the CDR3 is TGTGCCATCAGTGATGGTGCAGCTAACTATGGCTACACCTTC. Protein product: CAISDGAANYGYTF.

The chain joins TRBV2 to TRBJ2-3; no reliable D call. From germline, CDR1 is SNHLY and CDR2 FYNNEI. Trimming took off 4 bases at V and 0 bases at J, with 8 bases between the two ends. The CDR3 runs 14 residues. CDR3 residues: CASSARYSTDTQYF. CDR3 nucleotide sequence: TGTGCCAGCAGTGCCAGATACAGCACAGATACGCAGTATTTT.

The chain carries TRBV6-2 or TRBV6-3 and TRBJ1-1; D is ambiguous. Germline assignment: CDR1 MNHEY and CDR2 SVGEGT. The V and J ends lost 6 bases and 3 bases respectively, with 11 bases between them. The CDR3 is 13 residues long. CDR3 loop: CASRGFLDTEAFF. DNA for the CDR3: TGTGCCAGCAGGGGTTTTCTCGACACTGAAGCTTTCTTT.